The rows below give T cell receptor beta chains drawn from one sample of a study of blood T cell repertoires in COVID-19. Generated by immunoSEQ multiplex PCR, the TCRdb table keeps only in-frame clones and is missing some. The table has a few hundred thousand clones, 90% seen once. The sequenced sample was peripheral blood. These receptors were collected from a woman aged 25-40 years with COVID-19, enrolled during active disease. The CDR3 runs from the conserved cysteine through the conserved F or W.

length | V | CDR3
15 | TRBV18 | CASSNRQGADYGYTF
15 | TRBV5-4 | CASSLSIPSTDTQYF
16 | TRBV28 | CASSLSQGAGGNTIYF
15 | TRBV6-5 | CASSYPLAGESEQFF
14 | TRBV30 | CAQRGGLSTDTQYF
15 | TRBV6-1 | CASSEAGRGNTEAFF
15 | TRBV6-5 | CASSYSRGSGPGYTF
15 | TRBV15 | CATSGGQGDADTQYF
14 | TRBV5-1 | CASSMGQVIGTQYF
15 | TRBV9 | CASSVAGAPYYEQYF